These 25 T cell receptor beta chains share one sample of origin, sequenced in a study of blood T cells in healthy people across ages. PCR was performed a second time for about 6 to 11 cycles using a sample-barcoded 5' primer and a J-beta primer mix. TCRdb reprocessed the 5' RACE reads via MiXCR and lists one record per CDR3 protein. The table records more than 900,000 distinct CDR3 sequences, about 27% of them present only once. Another study also made use of these data, one on T cells of mothers and their children.

The sequenced sample consisted of blood. These TCRs come from a woman aged 40 to 50 in good health.

The CDR3 DNA is TGTGCCAGCAGCCCGGACAGGGGAGGCACCCAGCATTTT. This encodes CASSPDRGGTQHF. The gene calls are TRBV6-2 or TRBV6-3 and TRBJ1-5; 9 bases agree with TRBD1. With 6 bases clipped from V and 11 bases from J, the junction kept 8 bases outside the gene matches. The CDR3 is 13 amino acids. Germline CDR1 MNHEY, CDR2 SVGEGT.

J is TRBJ1-4 and V is TRBV2; the D gene is possibly TRBD1 (6 bases). There are 14 residues in the CDR3. V gave up 2 bases and J gave up 5 bases, with 9 bases separating them. Germline lookup yields CDR1 SNHLY and CDR2 FYNNEI. DNA of the CDR3: TGTGCCAGCAGTGAAACAGGGCTCAATGAAAAACTGTTTTTT. Protein: CASSETGLNEKLFF. The entire variable domain, with the rest obtained from reference TRBV2 and TRBJ1-4, is as follows: EPEVTQTPSHQVTQMGQEVILRCVPISNHLYFYWYRQILGQKVEFLVSFYNNEISEKSEIFDDQFSVERPDGSNFTLKIRSTKLEDSAMYFCASSETGLNEKLFFGSGTQLSVL.

The rearrangement joins TRBV4-1 to TRBJ2-3, with TRBD2 matching over 8 bases. This CDR3 spans 17 amino acids. Germline CDR1 reads MGHRA; CDR2 reads YSYEKL. V dropped 4 bases and J dropped 2; count of bases not matched to a gene: 11. As DNA, the CDR3 is TGCGCCAGCAGCCGCTTTCCGGGACTAGAAATCACAGATACGCAGTATTTT. Translating it yields CASSRFPGLEITDTQYF.

The J gene is TRBJ2-4, the V gene TRBV20-1; 7 bases are shared with TRBD1. The last part of the DNA fits TRBJ2-7 better; the J call may be wrong. The CDR3 runs to 12 residues. Germline CDR1 reads DFQATT; CDR2 reads SNEGSKA (reference sequence). The CDR3 loop is CSASTGEDEQYF. CDR3 DNA sequence: TGCAGTGCTTCAACAGGGGAAGACGAGCAGTACTTC.

The chain recombines TRBV20-1 with TRBJ2-4; the D call may be TRBD1 or TRBD2 (6 bases each). The germline CDR1 and CDR2 sequences are DFQATT and SNEGSKA (reference sequence). This CDR3 spans 15 amino acids. The V gene lost 2 bases and the J gene lost 6 bases, with 17 bases spanning the gap. CDR3 in amino acids: CSARRGDIAINIQYF. CDR3 bases: TGCAGTGCTAGAAGGGGGGACATCGCAATAAACATTCAGTACTTC.

This clonotype was detected ten times or more. This could be a read error, since a much larger clone is one nucleotide away. The J gene is TRBJ2-7, the V gene TRBV20-1, with a tentative D call TRBD2 (5 bases). The CDR3 runs to 12 residues. Germline values: CDR1 DFQATT, CDR2 SNEGSKA (reference sequence). V shed 0 bases and J shed 7 bases, with 10 bases lying between them. CDR3 in DNA: TGCAGTGCTAGAGAGAGGGAACATGAGCAGTACTTC. Amino acids: CSAREREHEQYF.

The chain is built from TRBV5-5 and TRBJ1-4, with 8 positions matching TRBD1. Trimming cost V 4 bases and J 3 bases; bases outside gene matches: 5. The CDR3 spans 15 residues. Germline loops: CDR1 SGHKS, CDR2 YYEKEE (reference sequence). DNA for the CDR3: TGTGCCAGCAGCGTGCAGGGGGCGGCTAATGAAAAACTGTTTTTT. This encodes CASSVQGAANEKLFF.

The CDR3 bases are TGTGCCATCACCGAACAGGGGGCGACGATCAATGAGCAGTTCTTC. Residues: CAITEQGATINEQFF. This chain joins TRBV10-3 and TRBJ2-1, with 9 nucleotides matching TRBD1. The junction had 10 bases not matched to a gene; V was cut back by 7 bases and J by 6 bases. Germline values: CDR1 ENHRY, CDR2 SYGVKD. The CDR3 has 15 amino acids.

At least ten counts were recorded for this clonotype. V is TRBV7-2 and J is TRBJ2-1, with TRBD2 matching over 11 bases. CDR1 is SGHTA and CDR2 is FQGNSA in the germline V gene. The ends lost 6 bases at V and 4 bases at J; junction bases unmatched: 5. The CDR3 sequence is 15 residues long. The CDR3 nucleotides read TGTGCCAGCAGGTCTACTAGCGGGGGATACAATGAGCAGTTCTTC. Translating it yields CASRSTSGGYNEQFF.

This clonotype was detected a few times. The V and J genes are TRBV7-9 and TRBJ1-2; D ambiguous. CDR1 is SEHNR, CDR2 FQNEAQ, per germline (reference sequence). V lost 2 bases to trimming and J lost 2 bases, with 15 bases between them. CDR3 length equals 16 residues. The CDR3 is CASSLPTDTVNYGYTF. CDR3 bases: TGTGCCAGCAGCTTACCTACCGACACGGTAAACTATGGCTACACCTTC.

In its sample, this clonotype was seen a few times. V is TRBV5-1 and J is TRBJ1-2; D might be TRBD1 (6 bases). Trimming removed 4 bases from V and 3 bases from J, with 13 bases in between. Germline CDR1 SGHRS, CDR2 YFSETQ. The CDR3 extends over 14 amino acids. In DNA, the CDR3 is TGCGCCAGCAGCACTGGCGAGGGGGACTATGGCTACACCTTC. It translates to CASSTGEGDYGYTF.

The chain carries TRBV6-2 or TRBV6-3 and TRBJ2-5; a possible D gene is TRBD2 (6 bases). The J call may be faulty, since TRBJ2-7 better matches the DNA end. The germline V gene encodes CDR1 MNHEY and CDR2 SVGEGT. This CDR3 region has 14 residues. DNA of the CDR3: TGTGCCAGCAAGCTCTCAGGCGGGGACTACGAGCAGTACTTC. Translating gives CASKLSGGDYEQYF.

This clonotype was found many times. The chain is built from TRBV12-3 or TRBV12-4 and TRBJ2-1; no firm D call. V lost 6 bases and J lost 7, with 22 bases in between. There are 16 residues in the CDR3. For the CDR3, the DNA is TGTGCCAGCAGCCCGCTAGGAGCGCTAAGATCAAATGAGCAGTTCTTC. Its protein is CASSPLGALRSNEQFF.

The gene calls are TRBV6-6 and TRBJ1-5; tentatively, D is TRBD1 (6 bases). Germline V lookup: CDR1 MNHNY, CDR2 SVGAGI (reference sequence). V was clipped by 6 bases and J by 2 bases, with 11 bases between them. The CDR3 length is 14 residues. In DNA, the CDR3 is TGTGCCAGCAGGTCAGGGGACGGCAATCAGCCCCAGCATTTT. It encodes CASRSGDGNQPQHF.

At least ten counts were recorded for this clonotype. The rearrangement joins TRBV27 to TRBJ2-7; TRBD1 might be the D (7 bases). There are 16 residues in the CDR3. Germline V CDR1 and CDR2: MNHEY, SMNVEV (reference sequence). V was shortened by 0 bases and J by 0 bases, with 12 bases between the two germline ends. The CDR3 is CASSLSGGGASYEQYF. DNA of the CDR3: TGTGCCAGCAGTTTATCCGGAGGGGGCGCCTCCTACGAGCAGTACTTC.

This clonotype occurred a few times. This chain connects TRBV12-3 or TRBV12-4 to TRBJ2-3; 15 positions agree with TRBD2. There are 16 residues in the CDR3. V lost 6 bases to trimming and J lost 3 bases; unmatched junction nucleotides: 4. For the CDR3, the DNA is TGTGCCAGCAGCTGGACTAGCGGGGGGGGAACAGATACGCAGTATTTT. Its translation is CASSWTSGGGTDTQYF.

A word on this clonotype: This may come from a read error, since a much larger clone is one base off. V is TRBV12-3 or TRBV12-4 and J is TRBJ2-1, with D unresolved. CDR3 length equals 14 residues. In nucleotides, the CDR3 is TGTGCCAGCAGTTTACTGAGATTATACAATGGGCAGTTCTTC. Translating gives CASSLLRLYNGQFF.

The sample holds a few counts of this clonotype. The V and J genes are TRBV7-8 and TRBJ2-1; 7 bases align to TRBD2. The germline V gene encodes CDR1 SGHVS and CDR2 FQNEAQ. This CDR3 region has 18 residues. The junction had 12 bases not matched to a gene; V was cut back by 4 bases and J by 0 bases. In DNA, the CDR3 is TGTGCCAGCAGCTCCCTTGATGGGGGGGGACGCTCCTACAATGAGCAGTTCTTC. It encodes CASSSLDGGGRSYNEQFF.

This clonotype was seen ten or more times. This chain links TRBV5-1 with TRBJ2-7, with D perhaps assigned TRBD1 or TRBD2 (5 bases each). The V and J ends lost 3 bases and 3 bases respectively, with 13 bases between them. The CDR3 contains 14 residues. CDR1 and CDR2 from the germline V gene are SGHRS and YFSETQ. The CDR3 DNA is TGCGCCAGCAGCTCGTCTTCAGGGAGCTACGAGCAGTACTTC. Residues: CASSSSSGSYEQYF.

This clonotype occurred once. This may arise from a read error, as a much more abundant clone is one base away. This rearrangement joins TRBV6-4 to TRBJ2-4; D might be TRBD2 (5 bases). The CDR3 is 14 amino acids. V lost 4 bases, J lost 13 bases, and 20 bases lay in between. Germline CDR1 reads MRHNA; CDR2 reads SNTAGT. CDR3: CASSVRERNNEQYF. DNA for the CDR3: TGTGCCAGCAGTGTTAGGGAGAGGAACAATGAGCAGTACTTC.

The sample holds a few counts of this clonotype. The chain combines TRBV12-3 or TRBV12-4 with TRBJ1-2; D may be TRBD1 (6 bases). The CDR3 contains 13 residues. The V and J ends lost 6 bases and 7 bases respectively, with 15 bases between them. CDR3 DNA sequence: TGTGCCAGCAGGTTACCAGGGGCTAGTGGCTACACCTTC. The encoded protein is CASRLPGASGYTF.

V is TRBV11-2 and J is TRBJ2-2, with D possibly TRBD1 on 5 matching bases. Germline V lookup: CDR1 SGHAT, CDR2 FQNNGV. The CDR3 totals 14 residues. V was pared by 4 bases and J by 7 bases, with 13 bases between. CDR3 sequence reads: CASSSSSRGGELFF. In DNA form, the CDR3 reads TGTGCCAGCAGCTCATCCAGTAGGGGCGGGGAGCTGTTTTTT.

This clonotype was observed at least ten times. This rearrangement joins TRBV20-1 to TRBJ2-3, with 7 bases that match TRBD1. CDR3 length: 13 residues. Germline CDR1 DFQATT, CDR2 SNEGSKA (reference sequence). Losses at the gene ends were 5 bases for V and 0 bases for J; bases not matched to a gene: 2. The CDR3 DNA is TGCAGTGCTTTGGGACAGAGCACAGATACGCAGTATTTT. The encoded protein is CSALGQSTDTQYF.

This clonotype was counted a few times. The V and J genes are TRBV20-1 and TRBJ1-1; no definite D call. V was trimmed by 2 bases and J by 1 base, leaving 8 bases between them. Germline CDR1 and CDR2: DFQATT and SNEGSKA (reference sequence). This CDR3 has 13 amino acids. Here the CDR3 DNA reads TGCAGTGCTAGAATCTGGGGGAACACTGAAGCTTTCTTT. It specifies CSARIWGNTEAFF.

V and J are TRBV20-1 and TRBJ1-1; D not resolved. The germline gives CDR1 DFQATT, CDR2 SNEGSKA (reference sequence). V was clipped by 0 bases and J by 5 bases, with 16 bases between them. This CDR3 contains 15 residues. CDR3 residues: CSARDFNRRRTEAFF. CDR3 DNA: TGCAGTGCTAGAGATTTTAATCGAAGGCGGACTGAAGCTTTCTTT.